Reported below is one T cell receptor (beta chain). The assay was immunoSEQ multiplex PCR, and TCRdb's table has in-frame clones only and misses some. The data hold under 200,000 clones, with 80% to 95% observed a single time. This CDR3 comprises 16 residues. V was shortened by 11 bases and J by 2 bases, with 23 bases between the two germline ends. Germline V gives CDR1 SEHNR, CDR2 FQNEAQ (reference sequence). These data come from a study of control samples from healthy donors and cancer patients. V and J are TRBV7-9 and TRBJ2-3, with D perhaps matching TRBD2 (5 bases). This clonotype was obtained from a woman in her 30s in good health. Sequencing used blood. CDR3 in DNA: TGTGCCCAGCAAGGACTGCCGCCTGAAATCACAGATACGCAGTATTTT. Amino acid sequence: CAQQGLPPEITDTQYF.